The clone carrying this TCR beta chain was seen only a few times. Its antigen is as yet unknown. The sample originates from a study of cytomegalovirus exposure and HLA in healthy donors. Study-wide points: Using a false discovery rate of 0.05, a later analysis showed that 15,000 to 20,000 TCR beta sequences were associated with HLA alleles.

The PCR made use of 60 Vbeta and 13 Jbeta primers. Using immunoSEQ multiplex PCR, the repertoire was profiled, and TCRdb retains in-frame clones only, with some absent. The sample records about 90,000 clones, approximately 68% being singletons. Trimming removed 0 bases at V and 0 bases at J, with 17 bases between. Germline values: CDR1 LGHNA, CDR2 YNFKEQ. The CDR3 loop spans 18 amino acids. Sequencing was done on a sample of PBMCs. The chain links TRBV4-2 to TRBJ1-1; D is possibly TRBD1 (6 bases). The clonotype comes from a woman between 45 and 65 years old in good health and CMV-seropositive. For the CDR3, the DNA is TGTGCCAGCAGCCAAGATACCCAGGGGACACGGTTGAACACTGAAGCTTTCTTT. Protein: CASSQDTQGTRLNTEAFF.